This TCR beta chain was identified during a study of cytomegalovirus exposure and HLA in healthy donors. The CDR3 length is 11 residues. Trimming removed 5 bases from V and 6 bases from J, with 10 bases in between. In germline, CDR1 is DFQATT, CDR2 SNEGSKA (reference sequence). PCR employed 60 Vbeta and 13 Jbeta primers. Using immunoSEQ multiplex PCR, the repertoire was profiled, and TCRdb retains in-frame clones only, with some absent. The table shows some 130,000 clones, with approximately 70% occurring only once. Notes on the study in general: Fewer N-insertions (relative to the roughly 610-donor mean) were reportedly seen in an Asian-associated ancestry cluster in a later analysis.

Comments on this clone: Its antigen remains unidentified.

Sequenced sample: PBMCs. The rearrangement uses TRBV20-1 and TRBJ1-2; D not certain. The clonotype originates from a woman aged 55-69 years in good health and CMV-seropositive. In nucleotides, the CDR3 is TGCAGTGCTCCGAACGGGGATGGCTACACCTTC. Its protein is CSAPNGDGYTF.